Each of the 10 T cell receptor beta chains below was sequenced from the same sample in a study of T cell repertoires in cytomegalovirus infection. TCRdb ran MiXCR on the reads and lists one entry per CDR3 protein. This table holds more than 200,000 distinct CDR3 sequences, 8% to 9.5% found once. Material for sequencing was PBMCs. The receptors come from a human donor in good health (CMV status not recorded). Some clones in this sample may be carry-over from other donors' samples.

The sample holds a few counts of this clonotype. The V call is TRBV4-1, the J call TRBJ1-1; TRBD1 is a possible D gene (6 bases). Trimming removed 0 bases from V and 5 bases from J, with 19 bases in between. This CDR3 comprises 17 residues. Germline CDR1 is MGHRA and CDR2 is YSYEKL. CDR3 amino acids: CASSQEVEGGVRTEAFF. The CDR3 DNA follows: TGCGCCAGCAGCCAAGAGGTAGAGGGGGGCGTTCGTACTGAAGCTTTCTTT.

This clonotype has at least ten counts. The chain has TRBV11-3 and TRBJ2-3; TRBD2 matches 12 bases. CDR1 is SGHNT and CDR2 is YENEEA in the germline V gene. V was clipped by 5 bases and J by 2 bases; unmatched bases: 5. This CDR3 is built from 16 residues. In DNA, the CDR3 is TGTGCCAGCAGCGTAGGGACTAGCGGGCCCACAGATACGCAGTATTTT. Translated: CASSVGTSGPTDTQYF.

In its sample, this clonotype was seen many times. CDR3 amino acids: CASSQERGGSGRLTDTQYF. CDR3 nucleotides: TGCGCCAGCAGCCAAGAAAGAGGAGGAAGCGGGAGGTTAACAGATACGCAGTATTTT. V is TRBV4-3 and J is TRBJ2-3; 9 nucleotides match TRBD2. J gave up 3 bases and V 0 bases, and 13 bases lay outside the gene matches. The V gene's germline CDR1 is LGHNA and CDR2 YSLEER. This CDR3 region has 19 residues.

V and J are TRBV7-3 and TRBJ1-6; tentative D call: TRBD1 (6 bases). CDR1 and CDR2 from the germline V gene are SGHTA and FQGTGA. The CDR3 has 15 amino acids. V lost 5 bases and J lost 8, with 16 bases in between. The CDR3, as DNA: TGTGCCAGCAGCCTCGGGCAAGGGGGGCATTCACCCCTCCACTTT. Encoded protein: CASSLGQGGHSPLHF.

This clonotype was counted many times. This chain links TRBV19 with TRBJ1-4; unclear D gene. Looked up from germline, CDR1 is LNHDA and CDR2 is SQIVND (reference sequence). V lost 3 bases and J 0 bases, leaving 5 bases between the germline ends. This CDR3 comprises 14 residues. This CDR3 is CASSIRATNEKLFF. The CDR3 DNA is TGTGCCAGTAGTATTAGAGCAACTAATGAAAAACTGTTTTTT.

This clonotype was counted at least ten times. The V and J genes are TRBV7-2 and TRBJ2-4; TRBD1 is a possible D gene (6 bases). The CDR3 is 14 amino acids. V was shortened by 3 bases and J by 6 bases, with 12 bases between the two germline ends. CDR1 and CDR2 (germline): SGHTA, FQGNSA. This chain's CDR3 is CASSLAQGSNIQYF. The CDR3 nucleotides read TGTGCCAGCAGCTTGGCACAGGGATCAAACATTCAGTACTTC.

This clonotype was recorded a few times. The chain has TRBV14 and TRBJ2-3, with D unresolved. Trimming cost V 0 bases and J 5 bases, with 9 bases left between them. The CDR3 is made up of 14 amino acids. The germline gives CDR1 SGHDN, CDR2 FVKESK. CDR3 sequence reads: CASSQELRGDTQYF. CDR3 DNA: TGTGCCAGCAGCCAAGAGCTTCGAGGAGATACGCAGTATTTT.

The chain employs TRBV7-9 and TRBJ1-1; D perhaps matches TRBD1 (5 bases). This CDR3 is built from 15 residues. Germline CDR1 reads SEHNR; CDR2 reads FQNEAQ (reference sequence). V was shortened by 4 bases and J by 3 bases, with 15 bases between the two germline ends. CDR3 DNA sequence: TGTGCCAGCAGCTCACCCGGGGGGATGGACACTGAAGCTTTCTTT. It encodes CASSSPGGMDTEAFF.

This clonotype came up a few times. The chain carries TRBV29-1 and TRBJ2-7, with a tentative D call TRBD1 (6 bases). V was pared by 6 bases and J by 2 bases, with 14 bases between. From germline, CDR1 is SQVTM and CDR2 ANQGSEA. The CDR3 is made up of 13 amino acids. This chain's CDR3 is CSVATGLPYEQYF. The CDR3 bases are TGCAGCGTAGCGACAGGCTTACCCTACGAGCAGTACTTC.

At least ten counts were recorded for this clonotype. The rearrangement joins TRBV29-1 to TRBJ2-1; a possible D gene is TRBD1 (5 bases). Per the germline V gene, CDR1 is SQVTM and CDR2 is ANQGSEA. Trimming stripped 3 bases from V and 5 bases from J, with 14 bases between. This CDR3 contains 14 residues. The CDR3 sequence is CSVDPGRRHNEQFF. CDR3 nucleotide sequence: TGCAGCGTTGACCCAGGGCGGCGACACAATGAGCAGTTCTTC.